This T cell receptor (beta chain) is from a study of technical replicates of blood from a handful of donors. The CDR3 spans 14 residues. Germline loops: CDR1 SGHNT, CDR2 YYREEE (reference sequence). V lost 7 bases to trimming and J lost 2 bases, with 16 bases between them. Assay used: immunoSEQ multiplex PCR; TCRdb lists only in-frame clones, some missing. The data contain about 56,000 clones, approximately 92% of them seen just once; the ten biggest clones take up around 4.4%. The V call is TRBV5-4, the J call TRBJ2-7, with D possibly being TRBD2 (6 bases). The sample was PBMCs. This clonotype was obtained from a human donor in good health. Some clones in this sample may be carry-over from other donors' samples. CDR3 in DNA: TGTGCCAGCTCCGAGGATCTAGCGACCTACGAGCAGTACTTC. Translated, it gives CASSEDLATYEQYF.